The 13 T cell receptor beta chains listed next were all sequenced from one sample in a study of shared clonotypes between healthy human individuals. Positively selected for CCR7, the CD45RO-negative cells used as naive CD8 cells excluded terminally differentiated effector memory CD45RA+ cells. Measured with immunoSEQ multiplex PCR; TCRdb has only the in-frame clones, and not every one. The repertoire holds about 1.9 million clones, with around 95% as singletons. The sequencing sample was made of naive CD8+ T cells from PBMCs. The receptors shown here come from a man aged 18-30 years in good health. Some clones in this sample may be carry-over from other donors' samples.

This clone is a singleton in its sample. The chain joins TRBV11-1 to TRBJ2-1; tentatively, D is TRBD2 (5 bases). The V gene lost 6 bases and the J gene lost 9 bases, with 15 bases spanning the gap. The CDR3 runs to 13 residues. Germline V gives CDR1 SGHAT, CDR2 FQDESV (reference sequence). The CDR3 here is CASRFRGISEQFF. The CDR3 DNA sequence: TGTGCCAGCAGGTTTCGGGGAATTAGTGAGCAGTTCTTC.

The CDR3 region has the DNA TGTGCCAGCAGTAATGACAGGACTTGGACTGAAGCTTTCTTT. Protein sequence: CASSNDRTWTEAFF. J is TRBJ1-1 and V is TRBV5-4; a weak D match, TRBD1 (6 bases). The germline V gene has CDR1 SGHNT and CDR2 YYREEE (reference sequence). This CDR3 has 14 amino acids. V shed 5 bases and J shed 5 bases, with 16 bases lying between them.

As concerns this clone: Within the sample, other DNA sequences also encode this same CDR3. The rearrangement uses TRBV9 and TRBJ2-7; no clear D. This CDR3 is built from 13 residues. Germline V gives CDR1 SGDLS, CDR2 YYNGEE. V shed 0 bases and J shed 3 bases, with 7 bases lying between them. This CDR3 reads CASSVDPSYEQYF. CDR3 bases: TGTGCCAGCAGCGTAGATCCTAGCTACGAGCAGTACTTC.

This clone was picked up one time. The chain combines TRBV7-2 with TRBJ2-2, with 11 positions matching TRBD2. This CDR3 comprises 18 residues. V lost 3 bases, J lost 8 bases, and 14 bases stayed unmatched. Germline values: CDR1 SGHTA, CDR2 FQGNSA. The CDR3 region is CASSLTGVLAGGGGELFF. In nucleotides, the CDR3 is TGTGCCAGCAGCTTGACCGGGGTCCTAGCGGGAGGAGGAGGGGAGCTGTTTTTT.

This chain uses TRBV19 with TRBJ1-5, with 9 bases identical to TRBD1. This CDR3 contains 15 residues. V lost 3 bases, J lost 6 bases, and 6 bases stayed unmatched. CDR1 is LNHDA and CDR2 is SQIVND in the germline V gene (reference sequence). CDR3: CASSMDRGGVQPQHF. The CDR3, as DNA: TGTGCCAGTAGTATGGACAGGGGTGGGGTTCAGCCCCAGCATTTT.

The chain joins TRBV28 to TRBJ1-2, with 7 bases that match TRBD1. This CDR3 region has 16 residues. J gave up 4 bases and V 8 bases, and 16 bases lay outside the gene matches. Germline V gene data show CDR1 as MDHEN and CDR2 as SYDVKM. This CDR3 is CASQKPFTGVGYGYTF. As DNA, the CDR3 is TGTGCCAGCCAAAAGCCATTTACAGGGGTCGGCTATGGCTACACCTTC.

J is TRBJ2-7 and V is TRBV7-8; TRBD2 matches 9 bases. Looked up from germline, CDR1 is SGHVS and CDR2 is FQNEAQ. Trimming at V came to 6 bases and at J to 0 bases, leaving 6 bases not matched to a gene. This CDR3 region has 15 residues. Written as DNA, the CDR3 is TGTGCCAGCAGTTTATCTAGCGGGAACTCCTACGAGCAGTACTTC. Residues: CASSLSSGNSYEQYF.

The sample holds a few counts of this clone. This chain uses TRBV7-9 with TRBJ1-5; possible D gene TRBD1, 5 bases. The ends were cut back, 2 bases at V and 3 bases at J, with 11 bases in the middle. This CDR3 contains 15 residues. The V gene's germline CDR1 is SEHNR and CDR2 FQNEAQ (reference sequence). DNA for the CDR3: TGTGCCAGCAGCTTATGGGGCGAAATCAATCAGCCCCAGCATTTT. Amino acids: CASSLWGEINQPQHF.

The CDR3 bases are TGTGCCAGTAGGGAAAGACAGGGGTTCGAGCAGTACTTC. Translating gives CASRERQGFEQYF. V and J are TRBV19 and TRBJ2-7; TRBD1 matches at 8 bases. The germline V gene has CDR1 LNHDA and CDR2 SQIVND (reference sequence). V dropped 6 bases and J dropped 6; count of bases not matched to a gene: 7. CDR3 size: 13 residues.

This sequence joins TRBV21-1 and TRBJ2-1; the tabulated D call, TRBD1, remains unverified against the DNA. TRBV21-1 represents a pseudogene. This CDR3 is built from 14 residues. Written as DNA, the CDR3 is TGTGCCAGCCTGGGGACAGGGACCCAGTACGAGCAGTTCTTC. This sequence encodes CASLGTGTQYEQFF.

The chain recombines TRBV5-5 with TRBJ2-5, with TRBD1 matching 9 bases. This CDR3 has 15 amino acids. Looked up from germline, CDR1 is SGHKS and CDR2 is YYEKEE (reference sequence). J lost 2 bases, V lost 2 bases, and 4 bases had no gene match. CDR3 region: CASSLGQGRQETQYF. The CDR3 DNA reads TGTGCCAGCAGCTTAGGACAGGGGCGTCAAGAGACCCAGTACTTC.

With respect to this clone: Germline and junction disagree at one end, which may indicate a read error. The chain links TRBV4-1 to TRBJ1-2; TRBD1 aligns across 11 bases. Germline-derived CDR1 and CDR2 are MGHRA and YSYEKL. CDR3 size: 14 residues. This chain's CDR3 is CASSHRTGGYDYTF. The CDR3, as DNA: TGCGCCAGCAGCCACCGGACAGGGGGCTATGACTACACCTTC.

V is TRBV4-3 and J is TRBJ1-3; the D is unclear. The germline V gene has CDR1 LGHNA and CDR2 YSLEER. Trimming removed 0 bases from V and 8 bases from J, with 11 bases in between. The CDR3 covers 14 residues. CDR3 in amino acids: CASSQDFFGDTIYF. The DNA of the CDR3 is TGCGCCAGCAGCCAAGACTTTTTCGGAGACACCATATATTTT.